This TCR beta chain was sequenced for a study of cytomegalovirus exposure and HLA in healthy donors. About this clone itself: Its antigen remains unknown.

The PCR contained 60 Vbeta and 13 Jbeta primers. Here immunoSEQ multiplex PCR was the method, and the copy in TCRdb shows in-frame clones only, minus some. The repertoire holds about 130,000 clones, with 78% as singletons. Germline loops: CDR1 SGHRS, CDR2 YFSETQ. Trimming took 4 bases from V and 3 from J; bases not matched to a gene: 4. The CDR3 spans 14 residues. Regarding the study as a whole: A later analysis reportedly found fewer N-insertions in an Asian-associated ancestry cluster than the roughly 670-donor mean.

The J gene is TRBJ1-3, the V gene TRBV5-1; 7 bases align to TRBD1. This sequence was found in a female donor in good health and CMV-seronegative. The source material was PBMCs. The CDR3, as DNA: TGCGCCAGCAGCACAGGGACAGATGGAAACACCATATATTTT. It encodes CASSTGTDGNTIYF.